This T cell receptor (beta chain) derives from a study of graft-versus-host responses after intestinal transplantation. Across the study: Anti-thymocyte globulin induction preceded 2 to 4 years of tacrolimus and steroid maintenance in all recipients.

Assay used: immunoSEQ multiplex PCR; TCRdb lists only in-frame clones, some missing. The sample records about 120,000 clones, 85% to 95% being singletons. A word on this clone: Its antigen is as yet unknown.

Whole-study findings and limits: GvH clones were found in recipient marrow; some appeared first in ileum or blood.

Trimming cost V 3 bases and J 0 bases, with 15 bases left between them. The CDR3 spans 17 residues. This TCR was sampled from a human donor who received an intestinal transplant. The source material was unstimulated CD8+ T cells sorted from spleen or lymph node cells, sampled before intestinal transplant. The rearrangement uses TRBV23-1 and TRBJ2-1; the D gene is possibly TRBD2 (6 bases). TRBV23-1 counts as an open reading frame of uncertain function. CDR3 sequence (DNA): TGCGCCAGCAGTCATCTAGTTGACGGGAGCTCCTACAATGAGCAGTTCTTC. Its protein is CASSHLVDGSSYNEQFF.